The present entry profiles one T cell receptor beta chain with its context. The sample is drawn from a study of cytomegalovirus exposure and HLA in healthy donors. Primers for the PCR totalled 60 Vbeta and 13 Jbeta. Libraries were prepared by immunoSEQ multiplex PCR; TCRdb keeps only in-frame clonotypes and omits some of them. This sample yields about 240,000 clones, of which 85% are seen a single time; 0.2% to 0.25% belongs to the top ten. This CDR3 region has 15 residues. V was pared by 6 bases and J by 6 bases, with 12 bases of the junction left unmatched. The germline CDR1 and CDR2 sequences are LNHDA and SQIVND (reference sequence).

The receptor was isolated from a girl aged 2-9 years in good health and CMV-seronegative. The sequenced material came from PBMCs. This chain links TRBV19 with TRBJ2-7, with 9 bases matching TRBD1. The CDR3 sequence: CASRDTGTGLSEQYF. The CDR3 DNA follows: TGTGCCAGTAGGGATACCGGGACAGGGCTAAGCGAGCAGTACTTC.